A single sample is the source of the 8 T cell receptor beta chains below, sequenced in a study of T cells in women clearing cervical HPV infection. Using immunoSEQ multiplex PCR, the repertoire was profiled, and TCRdb retains in-frame clones only, with some absent. Recorded for this sample: approximately 32,000 clones. The sequenced material came from blood buffy coat. The receptors derive from a woman between 18 and 75 years old with a cervical HPV16 infection that either progressed to CIN3+ or cleared (not recorded which).

In regard to this clone: Other nucleotide sequences in the sample specify the same CDR3. The part of the CDR3 DNA that was read is TGTGCCAGCAGCTTACAGGGGCACTATGGC. Its translation: CASSLQGHYG. Given in full, the CDR3 is CASSLQGHYGYTF. The chain combines TRBV11-2 with TRBJ1-2; D is possibly TRBD1 (6 bases). The read ends 3 residues shy of where the CDR3 ends; the end is completed using the germline J gene. Germline V CDR1 and CDR2: SGHAT, FQNNGV. CDR3 length equals 13 residues. Between the trimmed V and J ends, which lost 2 bases and 3 bases, there was a span of 7 bases.

Concerning this clone: The sequence runs out 3 residues before the end of the CDR3; the remainder is reconstructed from the germline J gene. The chain links TRBV10-1 to TRBJ2-3; 10 bases align to TRBD1. V trimming: 0 bases; J trimming: 2 bases; junction bases outside the gene matches: 5. Germline values: CDR1 WNHNN, CDR2 SYGVQD (reference sequence). CDR3 length: 17 amino acids. CDR3 DNA (partial): TGCGCCAGCAGTGAGTCCTCGGACAGGGGGATCACAGATACG. Its protein product is CASSESSDRGITDT. The entire CDR3 is CASSESSDRGITDTQYF.

As for this clone: The observed sequence ends 3 residues before the CDR3 terminus, with the missing tail filled in from the germline J gene. The chain has TRBV20-1 and TRBJ2-3; TRBD2 aligns across 16 bases. CDR1 and CDR2 from the germline V gene are DFQATT and SNEGSKA (reference sequence). V shed 6 bases, J shed 6 bases, and the junction held 12 bases outside the gene matches. This CDR3 is 17 amino acids long. The covered CDR3 bases are TGCAGTGCCCTGATCCCGGGACTAGCGGGGGGGTCGGATACG. Translating it yields CSALIPGLAGGSDT. Given in full, the CDR3 is CSALIPGLAGGSDTQYF.

With respect to this clone: The read ends 3 residues before the CDR3 terminus; that terminus is restored from the germline J gene. V and J are TRBV7-2 and TRBJ2-7, with a weak D call TRBD2 (5 bases). Trimming shortened V by 4 bases and J by 6 bases, and 13 bases separated the two germline ends. CDR1 is SGHTA, CDR2 FQGNSA, per germline. This CDR3 is built from 13 residues. CDR3 DNA (partial): TGTGCCAGCAGCTCTACTAGAGCCCTCGAG. This translates into CASSSTRALE. The complete CDR3 sequence is CASSSTRALEQYF.

With respect to this clone: The read falls 3 residues short of the CDR3 end, and the missing part is taken from the germline J gene. This chain joins TRBV18 and TRBJ1-2; TRBD1 matches at 9 bases. This CDR3 region has 17 residues. Germline V gene lookup returns CDR1 KGHSH and CDR2 LQKENI. The sequenced CDR3 bases are TGTGCCAGCTCACCCACCGGGGGACAGGGCGGATTTGCGGGC. It codes for CASSPTGGQGGFAG. The entire CDR3 protein reads CASSPTGGQGGFAGYTF.

In the case of this clone: The read terminates 3 residues before the CDR3 end, so the remaining end is supplied by the germline J gene. The chain carries TRBV7-2 and TRBJ2-3; D uncertain. The CDR3 has 15 amino acids. Germline loops: CDR1 SGHTA, CDR2 FQGNSA. V was pared by 0 bases and J by 2 bases, with 9 bases between. The sequenced part of the CDR3 DNA is TGTGCCAGCAGCTTAGCGCTAAGCAACACAGATACG. As protein: CASSLALSNTDT. The complete CDR3 sequence is CASSLALSNTDTQYF.

This clone is identified as medium-sized from frequency. The read comes to an end 3 residues before the CDR3 does, leaving the germline J gene to fill in the end. This chain links TRBV7-9 with TRBJ2-5; possible D gene TRBD2, 6 bases. This CDR3 region has 15 residues. V was cut by 0 bases and J by 0 bases, with 8 bases left in between. Germline lookup yields CDR1 SEHNR and CDR2 FQNEAQ (reference sequence). The covered CDR3 bases are TGTGCCAGCAGCTTAGCGAGCGGGTACCAAGAGACC. This codes for CASSLASGYQET. The full CDR3 sequence reads CASSLASGYQETQYF.

Concerning this clone itself: The read halts 3 residues ahead of the CDR3 end, with the missing end drawn from the germline J gene. The chain employs TRBV7-9 and TRBJ2-1, with D maybe TRBD2 (6 bases). V was clipped by 5 bases and J by 7 bases, with 18 bases between them. Germline V gene lookup returns CDR1 SEHNR and CDR2 FQNEAQ (reference sequence). The CDR3 is 15 residues long. CDR3 protein: CASSSWGDGKNEQFF. CDR3 DNA (partial): TGTGCCAGCAGCAGTTGGGGGGACGGAAAAAATGAG.